This entry is about one T cell receptor (beta chain). The V and J ends lost 3 bases and 1 base, in that order; junction bases with no gene match: 3. The CDR3 extends over 15 amino acids. Germline V gene data show CDR1 as MGHRA and CDR2 as YSYEKL. This sample was taken from a study of OX40 agonist ivuxolimab in advanced cancers. Study at large: Head and neck, renal cell, melanoma or hepatocellular carcinoma were the cancers that dose-escalation patients had. With a range of roughly 20 to 90, age averaged approximately 55 years, and around 80% were male. Three individuals attained partial responses, comprising one hepatocellular carcinoma case and two cutaneous melanoma cases. Eligibility rules accepted prior anti-PD-1, anti-PD-L1 or anti-CTLA-4 therapy, and around 40% had some.

TCRdb's table, derived via immunoSEQ multiplex PCR, lists solely in-frame clones and lacks some. Here the sample spans approximately 69,000 clones, roughly 94% being singletons. The specimen was CD4+ or CD8+ T cells sorted from blood, collected in a trial of the OX40 agonist ivuxolimab. The sequence derives from an adult with an advanced solid tumor such as melanoma, head and neck, liver or kidney cancer. The V gene is TRBV4-1, the J gene TRBJ1-1; 9 nucleotides agree with TRBD1. The CDR3 loop is CASSQDRGQNTEAFF. The CDR3 DNA follows: TGCGCCAGCAGCCAGGACAGGGGACAGAACACTGAAGCTTTCTTT.